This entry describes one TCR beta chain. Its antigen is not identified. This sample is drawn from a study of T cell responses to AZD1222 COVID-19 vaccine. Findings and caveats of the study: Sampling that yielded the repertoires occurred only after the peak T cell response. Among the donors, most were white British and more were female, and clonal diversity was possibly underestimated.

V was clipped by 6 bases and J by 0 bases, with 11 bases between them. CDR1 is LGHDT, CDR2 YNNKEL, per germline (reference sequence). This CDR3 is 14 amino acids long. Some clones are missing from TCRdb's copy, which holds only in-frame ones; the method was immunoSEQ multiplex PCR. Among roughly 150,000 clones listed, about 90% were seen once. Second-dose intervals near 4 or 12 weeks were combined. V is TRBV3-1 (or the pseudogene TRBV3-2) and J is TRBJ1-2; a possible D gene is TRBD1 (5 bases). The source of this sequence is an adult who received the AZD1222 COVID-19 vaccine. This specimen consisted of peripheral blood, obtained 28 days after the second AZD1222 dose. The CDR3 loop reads CASRHQTANYGYTF. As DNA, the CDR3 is TGTGCCAGCAGGCATCAGACAGCTAACTATGGCTACACCTTC.